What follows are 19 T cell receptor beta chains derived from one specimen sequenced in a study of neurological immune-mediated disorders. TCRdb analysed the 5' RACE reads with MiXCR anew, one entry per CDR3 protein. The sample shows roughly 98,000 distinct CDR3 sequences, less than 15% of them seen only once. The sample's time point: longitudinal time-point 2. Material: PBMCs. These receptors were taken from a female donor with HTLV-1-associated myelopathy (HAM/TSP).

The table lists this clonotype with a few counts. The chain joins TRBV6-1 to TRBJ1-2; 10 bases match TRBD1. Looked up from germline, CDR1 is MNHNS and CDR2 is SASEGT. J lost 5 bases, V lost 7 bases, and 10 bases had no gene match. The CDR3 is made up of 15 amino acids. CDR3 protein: CASTPTGQGPYGYTF. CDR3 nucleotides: TGTGCCAGCACACCTACGGGACAGGGGCCTTATGGCTACACCTTC.

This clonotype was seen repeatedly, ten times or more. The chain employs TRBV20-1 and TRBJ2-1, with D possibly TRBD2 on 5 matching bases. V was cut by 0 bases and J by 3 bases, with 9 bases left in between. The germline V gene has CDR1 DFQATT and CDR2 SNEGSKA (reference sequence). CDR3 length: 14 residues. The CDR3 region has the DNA TGCAGTGCTAGAGAAAGCCGGGACTACAATGAGCAGTTCTTC. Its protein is CSARESRDYNEQFF.

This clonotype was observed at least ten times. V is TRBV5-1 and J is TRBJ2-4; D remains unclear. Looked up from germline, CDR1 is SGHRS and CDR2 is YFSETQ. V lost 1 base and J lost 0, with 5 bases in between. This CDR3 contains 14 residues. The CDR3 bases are TGCGCCAGCAGCTTGAGCGTAGCCAAAAACATTCAGTACTTC. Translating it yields CASSLSVAKNIQYF.

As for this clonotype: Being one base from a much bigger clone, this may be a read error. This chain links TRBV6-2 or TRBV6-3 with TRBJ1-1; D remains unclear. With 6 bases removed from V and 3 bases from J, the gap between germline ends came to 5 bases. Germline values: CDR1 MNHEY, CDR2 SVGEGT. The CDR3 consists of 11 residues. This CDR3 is CASRDDTEAFF. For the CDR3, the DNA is TGTGCCAGCAGGGATGACACTGAAGCTTTCTTT.

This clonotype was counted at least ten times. CDR3 nucleotide sequence: TGTGCCAGCAGTGAAGAGGGAGACGCTGGGGTGGCAGATACGCAGTATTTT. This gives the protein CASSEEGDAGVADTQYF. This chain links TRBV6-1 with TRBJ2-3, with D perhaps TRBD2 (5 bases). Per the germline V gene, CDR1 is MNHNS and CDR2 is SASEGT. The V end was cut by 1 base, the J end by 4 bases, with 18 bases between. The CDR3 length is 17 residues.

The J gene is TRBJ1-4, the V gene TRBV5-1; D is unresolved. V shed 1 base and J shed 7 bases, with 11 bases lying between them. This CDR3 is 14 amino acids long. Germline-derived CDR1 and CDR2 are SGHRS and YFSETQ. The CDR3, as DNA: TGCGCCAGCAGCTTGTTTGGTGGACTTGAAAAACTGTTTTTT. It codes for CASSLFGGLEKLFF. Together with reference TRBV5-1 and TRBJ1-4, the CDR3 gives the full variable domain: KAGVTQTPRYLIKTRGQQVTLSCSPISGHRSVSWYQQTPGQGLQFLFEYFSETQRNKGNFPGRFSGRQFSNSRSEMNVSTLELGDSALYLCASSLFGGLEKLFFGSGTQLSVL.

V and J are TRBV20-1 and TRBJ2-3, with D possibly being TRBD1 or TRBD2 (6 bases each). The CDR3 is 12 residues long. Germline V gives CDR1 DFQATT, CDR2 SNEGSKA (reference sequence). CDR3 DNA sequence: TGCGTCGGGGGCGGTTACACAGATACGCAGTATTTT. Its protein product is CVGGGYTDTQYF.

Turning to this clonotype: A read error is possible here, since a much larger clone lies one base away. CDR3 amino acids: CASRSGDFAKNIQYF. In DNA, the CDR3 is TGTGCCAGCAGGTCAGGGGACTTTGCCAAAAACATTCAGTACTTC. The chain has TRBV27 and TRBJ2-4; D is tentatively TRBD1 or TRBD2 (6 bases each). This CDR3 region has 15 residues. With 6 bases removed from V and 1 base from J, the gap between germline ends came to 13 bases. The germline CDR1 and CDR2 sequences are MNHEY and SMNVEV (reference sequence).

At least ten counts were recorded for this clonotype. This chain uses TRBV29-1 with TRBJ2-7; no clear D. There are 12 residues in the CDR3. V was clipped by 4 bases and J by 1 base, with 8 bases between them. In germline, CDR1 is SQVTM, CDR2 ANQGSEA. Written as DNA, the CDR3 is TGCAGCGTTGTGGCCGGTTCCTACGAGCAGTACTTC. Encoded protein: CSVVAGSYEQYF.

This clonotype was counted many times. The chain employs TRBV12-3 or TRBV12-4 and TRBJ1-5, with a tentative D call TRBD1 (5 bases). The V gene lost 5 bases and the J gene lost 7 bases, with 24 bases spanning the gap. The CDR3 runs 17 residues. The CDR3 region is CASSPPGPCRGRQPQHF. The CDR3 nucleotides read TGTGCCAGCAGTCCCCCTGGCCCGTGTCGGGGGAGACAGCCCCAGCATTTT.

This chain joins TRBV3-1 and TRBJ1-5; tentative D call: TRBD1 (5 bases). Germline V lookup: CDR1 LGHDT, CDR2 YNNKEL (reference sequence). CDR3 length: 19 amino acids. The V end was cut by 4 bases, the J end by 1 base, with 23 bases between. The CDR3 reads CASSRRGADQSLSNQPQHF. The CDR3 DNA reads TGTGCCAGCAGCCGACGAGGGGCGGACCAATCGCTGAGCAATCAGCCCCAGCATTTT.

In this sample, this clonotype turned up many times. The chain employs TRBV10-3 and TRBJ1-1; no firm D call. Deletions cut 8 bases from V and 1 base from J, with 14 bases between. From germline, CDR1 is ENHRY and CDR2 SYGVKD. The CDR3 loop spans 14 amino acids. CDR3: CAIAPRWKNTEAFF. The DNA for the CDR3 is TGTGCCATCGCACCAAGGTGGAAGAACACTGAAGCTTTCTTT.

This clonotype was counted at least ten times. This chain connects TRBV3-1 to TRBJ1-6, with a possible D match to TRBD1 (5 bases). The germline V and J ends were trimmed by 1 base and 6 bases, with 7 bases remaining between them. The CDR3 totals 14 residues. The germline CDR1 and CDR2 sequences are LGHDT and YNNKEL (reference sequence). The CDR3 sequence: CASSQGGFNSPLHF. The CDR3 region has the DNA TGTGCCAGCAGCCAAGGGGGGTTTAATTCACCCCTCCACTTT.

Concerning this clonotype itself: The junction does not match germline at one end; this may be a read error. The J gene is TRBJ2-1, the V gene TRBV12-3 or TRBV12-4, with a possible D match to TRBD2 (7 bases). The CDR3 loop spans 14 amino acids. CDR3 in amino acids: CASRPQGGRDEQFF. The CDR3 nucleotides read TGTGCCAGCAGACCACAGGGAGGGCGGGATGAACAGTTCTTC.

CDR3 nucleotide sequence: TGTGCCAGCAGCCCTCAGGGGGCGACCACCGGGGAGCTGTTTTTT. This encodes CASSPQGATTGELFF. The chain joins TRBV7-9 to TRBJ2-2, with 8 bases aligning to TRBD1. The CDR3 consists of 15 residues. Looked up from germline, CDR1 is SEHNR and CDR2 is FQNEAQ (reference sequence). V was pared by 5 bases and J by 4 bases, with 6 bases of the junction left unmatched.

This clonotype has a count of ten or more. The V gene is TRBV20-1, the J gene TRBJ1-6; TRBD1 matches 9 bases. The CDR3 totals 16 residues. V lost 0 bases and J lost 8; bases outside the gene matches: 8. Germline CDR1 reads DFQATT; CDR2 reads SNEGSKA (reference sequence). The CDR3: CSARDTGTGIYSPLHF. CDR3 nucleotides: TGCAGTGCTAGAGACACCGGGACAGGGATTTATTCACCCCTCCACTTT.

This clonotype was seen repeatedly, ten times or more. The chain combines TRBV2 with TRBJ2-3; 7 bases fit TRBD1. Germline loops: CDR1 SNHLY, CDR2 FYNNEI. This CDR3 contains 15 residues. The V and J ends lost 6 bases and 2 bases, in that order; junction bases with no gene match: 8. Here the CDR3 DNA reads TGTGCCAGCAGGAGGACAGGACGGGACACAGATACGCAGTATTTT. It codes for CASRRTGRDTDTQYF.

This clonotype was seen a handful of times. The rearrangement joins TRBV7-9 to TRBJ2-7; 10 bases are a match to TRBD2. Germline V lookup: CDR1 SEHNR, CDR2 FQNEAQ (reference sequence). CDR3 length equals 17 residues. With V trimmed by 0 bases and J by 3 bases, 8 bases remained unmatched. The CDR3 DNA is TGTGCCAGCAGCTTAGCAAACCCAGCGGGGGGGCTCTACGAGCAGTACTTC. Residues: CASSLANPAGGLYEQYF.

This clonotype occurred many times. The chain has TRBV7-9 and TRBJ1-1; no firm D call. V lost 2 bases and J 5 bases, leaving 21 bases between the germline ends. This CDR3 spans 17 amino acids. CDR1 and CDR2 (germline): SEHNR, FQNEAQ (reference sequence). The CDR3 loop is CASSLTMDFRLGTEAFF. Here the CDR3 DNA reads TGTGCCAGCAGCTTAACGATGGACTTTCGCCTAGGGACTGAAGCTTTCTTT.